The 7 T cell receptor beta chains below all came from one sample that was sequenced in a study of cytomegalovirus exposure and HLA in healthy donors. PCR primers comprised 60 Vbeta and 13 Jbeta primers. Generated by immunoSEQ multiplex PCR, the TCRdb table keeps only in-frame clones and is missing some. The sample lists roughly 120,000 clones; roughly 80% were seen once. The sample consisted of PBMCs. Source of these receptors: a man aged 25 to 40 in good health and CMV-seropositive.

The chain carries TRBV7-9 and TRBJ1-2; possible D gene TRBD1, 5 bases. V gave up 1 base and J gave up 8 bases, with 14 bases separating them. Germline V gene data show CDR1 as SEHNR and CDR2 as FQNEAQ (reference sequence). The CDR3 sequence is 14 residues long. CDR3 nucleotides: TGTGCCAGCAGCTTAGGGGGCAGCAAGGTCGGCTACACCTTC. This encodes CASSLGGSKVGYTF.

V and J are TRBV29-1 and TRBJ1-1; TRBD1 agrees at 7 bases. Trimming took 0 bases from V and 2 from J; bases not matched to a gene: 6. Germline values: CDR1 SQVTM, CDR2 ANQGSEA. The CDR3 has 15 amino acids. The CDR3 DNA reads TGCAGCGTTGAAGATAGGGGGCGGAAAAACACTGAAGCTTTCTTT. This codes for CSVEDRGRKNTEAFF. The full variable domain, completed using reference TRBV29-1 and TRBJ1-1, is SAVISQKPSRDICQRGTSLTIQCQVDSQVTMMFWYRQQPGQSLTLIATANQGSEATYESGFVIDKFPISRPNLTFSTLTVSNMSPEDSSIYLCSVEDRGRKNTEAFFGQGTRLTVV.

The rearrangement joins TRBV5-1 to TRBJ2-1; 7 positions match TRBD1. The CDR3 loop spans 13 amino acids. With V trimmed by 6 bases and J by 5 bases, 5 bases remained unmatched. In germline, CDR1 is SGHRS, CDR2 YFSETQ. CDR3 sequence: CASNRQGHNEQFF. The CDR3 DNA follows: TGCGCCAGCAACAGACAGGGCCACAATGAGCAGTTCTTC.

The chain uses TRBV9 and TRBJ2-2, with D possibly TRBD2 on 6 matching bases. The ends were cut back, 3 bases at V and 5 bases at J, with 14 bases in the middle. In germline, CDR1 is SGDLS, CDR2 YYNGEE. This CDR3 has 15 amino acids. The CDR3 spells CASSDAGGPTGELFF. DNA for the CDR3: TGTGCCAGCAGCGATGCCGGGGGTCCTACCGGGGAGCTGTTTTTT.

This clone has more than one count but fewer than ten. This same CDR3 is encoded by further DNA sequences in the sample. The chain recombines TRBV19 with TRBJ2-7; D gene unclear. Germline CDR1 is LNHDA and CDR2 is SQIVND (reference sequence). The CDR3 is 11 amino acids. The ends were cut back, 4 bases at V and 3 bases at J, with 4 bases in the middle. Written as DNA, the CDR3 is TGTGCCAGTAGTACCGGCTACGAGCAGTACTTC. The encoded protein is CASSTGYEQYF.

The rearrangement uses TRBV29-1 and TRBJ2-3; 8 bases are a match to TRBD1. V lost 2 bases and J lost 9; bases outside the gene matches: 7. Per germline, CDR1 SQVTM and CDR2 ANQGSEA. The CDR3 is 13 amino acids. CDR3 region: CSVENRGMRTQYF. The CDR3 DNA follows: TGCAGCGTTGAAAACAGGGGGATGAGGACGCAGTATTTT.

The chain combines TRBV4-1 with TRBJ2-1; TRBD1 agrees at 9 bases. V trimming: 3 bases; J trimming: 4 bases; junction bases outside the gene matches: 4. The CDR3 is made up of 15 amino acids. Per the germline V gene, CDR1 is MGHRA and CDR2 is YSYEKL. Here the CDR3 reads CASSQGQGLYNEQFF. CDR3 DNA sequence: TGCGCCAGCAGCCAGGGACAGGGTCTTTACAATGAGCAGTTCTTC.